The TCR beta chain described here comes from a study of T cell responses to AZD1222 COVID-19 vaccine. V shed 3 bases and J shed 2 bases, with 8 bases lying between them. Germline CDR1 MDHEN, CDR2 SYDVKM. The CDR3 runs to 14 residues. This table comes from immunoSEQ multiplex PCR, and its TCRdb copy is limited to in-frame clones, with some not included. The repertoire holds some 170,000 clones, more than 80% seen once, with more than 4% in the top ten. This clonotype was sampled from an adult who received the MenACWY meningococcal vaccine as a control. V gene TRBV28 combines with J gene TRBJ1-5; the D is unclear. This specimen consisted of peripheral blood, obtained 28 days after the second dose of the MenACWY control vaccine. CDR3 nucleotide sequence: TGTGCCAGCAGTTTGGGCTACGGCAATCAGCCCCAGCATTTT. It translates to CASSLGYGNQPQHF. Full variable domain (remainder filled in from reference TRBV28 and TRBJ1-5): DVKVTQSSRYLVKRTGEKVFLECVQDMDHENMFWYRQDPGLGLRLIYFSYDVKMKEKGDIPEGYSVSREKKERFSLILESASTNQTSMYLCASSLGYGNQPQHFGDGTRLSIL.